The T cell receptor (beta chain) described here comes from a study of cytomegalovirus exposure and HLA in healthy donors. A multiplex PCR was run with 60 Vbeta primers and 13 Jbeta primers. TCRdb keeps only in-frame clones here, not all; method: immunoSEQ multiplex PCR. The data include around 70,000 clones; the top ten clones carry 2.4%. Study-wide points: A missense variant in DCLRE1C was later tied to TCR beta V- and J-gene trimming. CMV serostatus stood as the only immune exposure information on hand.

Healthy individuals who donated bone marrow served as the donors. This CDR3 has 14 amino acids. V gave up 5 bases and J gave up 1 base, with 10 bases separating them. In germline, CDR1 is SGHAT, CDR2 FQNNGV. On this clone: Its antigen is currently unknown.

This sequence originates from a female donor in good health and CMV-seropositive. The V call is TRBV11-2, the J call TRBJ2-3, with a possible D match to TRBD2 (6 bases). The sample comprised PBMCs. In DNA, the CDR3 is TGTGCCAGCAGCACCGGGACTGGCACAGATACGCAGTATTTT. The encoded protein is CASSTGTGTDTQYF.